The sequence of this T cell receptor beta chain was determined in a study of T cell repertoires in cytomegalovirus infection. In this sample, this clonotype turned up many times. One entry per CDR3 protein, called by TCRdb with MiXCR from the reads. Of nearly 550,000 distinct CDR3 sequences in the sample, 16% were seen once. There are 16 residues in the CDR3. Germline assignment: CDR1 SEHNR and CDR2 FQNEAQ (reference sequence). J was trimmed by 0 bases and V by 4 bases; bases with no gene match: 4. What was sequenced was CD8+ T cells from PBMCs. This TCR came from a human donor in good health (CMV status not recorded). Some clones in this sample may be carry-over from other donors' samples. The chain employs TRBV7-9 and TRBJ2-3; 10 bases fit TRBD2. The CDR3 DNA reads as TGTGCCAGCAGCTATCGGACTAGCGGTAGCACAGATACGCAGTATTTT. Its protein product is CASSYRTSGSTDTQYF.